This T cell receptor beta chain emerged from a study of blood T cell repertoires in COVID-19. Study information: Italy, Spain and the United States were the sources of the convalescent and acute COVID-19 samples. PBMCs, B-cell-depleted T cells, or T cells provided the cDNA or gDNA that made up the material.

All enrollees were roughly 18 to 100 years old and from approximately 25 US areas. Self-reported history from a screening survey and questionnaire set each donor's cohort. In germline, CDR1 is MDHEN, CDR2 SYDVKM. The CDR3 totals 14 residues. The V and J ends lost 9 bases and 2 bases, in that order; junction bases with no gene match: 7. The table came from immunoSEQ multiplex PCR; TCRdb's copy has only in-frame clones and leaves some out. The sample consists of approximately 210,000 clones, more than 75% of them appearing once. Material: PBMCs or T cells enriched from blood (not recorded which). The chain couples TRBV28 to TRBJ1-5; 7 bases map to TRBD1. The source of this sequence is a man aged 25-45 years with acute COVID-19. CDR3 loop: CASASGGGNQPQHF. For the CDR3, the DNA is TGTGCCAGTGCCTCAGGGGGAGGCAATCAGCCCCAGCATTTT. The full variable domain, with the rest looked up from reference TRBV28 and TRBJ1-5, is DVKVTQSSRYLVKRTGEKVFLECVQDMDHENMFWYRQDPGLGLRLIYFSYDVKMKEKGDIPEGYSVSREKKERFSLILESASTNQTSMYLCASASGGGNQPQHFGDGTRLSIL.